This T cell receptor beta chain was sequenced for a study of shared clonotypes between healthy human individuals. Study outcomes and limitations: Generally, naive subsets came out with larger estimated richness than memory subsets.

Germline V gene lookup returns CDR1 ENHRY and CDR2 SYGVKD. The CDR3 sequence is 15 residues long. Unmatched junction bases numbered 3, after V lost 4 bases and J lost 5 bases. As regards this clone: What it binds is not known.

This table comes from immunoSEQ multiplex PCR, and its TCRdb copy is limited to in-frame clones, with some not included. The table lists about a million clones, over 75% of them singletons. Sequences were obtained from memory CD4+ T cells sorted from blood. The subset denotes: CD45RA-negative fraction. The sequence derives from a man aged 18 to 29 in good health. The chain is built from TRBV10-3 and TRBJ2-2; 11 bases line up with TRBD1. The CDR3 DNA is TGTGCCATCAGTGCAGGACAGGGGGCAACCGGGGAGCTGTTTTTT. This codes for CAISAGQGATGELFF.